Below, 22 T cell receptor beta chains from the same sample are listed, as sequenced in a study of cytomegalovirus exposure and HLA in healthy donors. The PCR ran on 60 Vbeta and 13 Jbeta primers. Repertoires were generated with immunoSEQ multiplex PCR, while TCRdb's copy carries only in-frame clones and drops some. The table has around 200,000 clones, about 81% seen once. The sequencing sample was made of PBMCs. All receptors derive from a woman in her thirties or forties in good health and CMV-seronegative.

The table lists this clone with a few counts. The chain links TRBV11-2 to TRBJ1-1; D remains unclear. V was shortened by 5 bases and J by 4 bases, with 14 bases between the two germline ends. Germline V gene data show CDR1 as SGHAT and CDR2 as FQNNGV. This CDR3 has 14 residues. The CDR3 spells CASSRGSSSTEAFF. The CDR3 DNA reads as TGTGCCAGCAGCCGAGGATCTTCGTCCACTGAAGCTTTCTTT.

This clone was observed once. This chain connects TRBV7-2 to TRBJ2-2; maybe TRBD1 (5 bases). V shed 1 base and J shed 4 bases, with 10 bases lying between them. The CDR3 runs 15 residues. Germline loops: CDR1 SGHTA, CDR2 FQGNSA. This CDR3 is CASSLGQGSTGELFF. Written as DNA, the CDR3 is TGTGCCAGCAGCTTAGGGCAGGGTTCCACCGGGGAGCTGTTTTTT.

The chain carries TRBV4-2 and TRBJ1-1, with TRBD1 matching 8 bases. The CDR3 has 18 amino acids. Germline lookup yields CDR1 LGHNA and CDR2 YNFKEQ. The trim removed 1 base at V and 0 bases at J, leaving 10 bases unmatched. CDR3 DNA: TGTGCCAGCAGCCAAGCCTCGGCAGGGGGCGGGATGAACACTGAAGCTTTCTTT. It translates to CASSQASAGGGMNTEAFF.

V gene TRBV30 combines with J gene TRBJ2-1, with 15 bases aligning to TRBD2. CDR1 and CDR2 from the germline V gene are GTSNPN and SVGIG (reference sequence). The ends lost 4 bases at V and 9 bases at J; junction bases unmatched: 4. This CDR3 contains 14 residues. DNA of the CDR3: TGTGCCTGGACCCGGACTAGCGGGAGGGGTGAGCAGTTCTTC. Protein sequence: CAWTRTSGRGEQFF.

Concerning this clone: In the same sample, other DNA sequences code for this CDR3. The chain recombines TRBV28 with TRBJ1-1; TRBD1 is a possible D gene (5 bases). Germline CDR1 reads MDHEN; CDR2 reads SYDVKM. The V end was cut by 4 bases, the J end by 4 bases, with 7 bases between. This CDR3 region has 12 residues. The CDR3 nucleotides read TGTGCCAGCAGTTCCAGGGTCACTGAAGCTTTCTTT. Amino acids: CASSSRVTEAFF.

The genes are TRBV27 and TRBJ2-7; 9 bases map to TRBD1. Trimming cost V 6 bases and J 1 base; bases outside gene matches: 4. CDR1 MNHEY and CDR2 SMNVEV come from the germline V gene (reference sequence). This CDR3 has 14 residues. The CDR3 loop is CASSNRGLSYEQYF. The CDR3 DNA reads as TGTGCCAGCAGCAACAGGGGGCTTTCCTACGAGCAGTACTTC.

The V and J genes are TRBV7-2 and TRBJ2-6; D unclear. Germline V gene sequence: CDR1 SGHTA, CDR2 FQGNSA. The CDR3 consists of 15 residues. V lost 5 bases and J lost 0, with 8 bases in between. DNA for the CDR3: TGTGCCAGCAGCCCTATGTACTCTGGGGCCAACGTCCTGACTTTC. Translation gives CASSPMYSGANVLTF.

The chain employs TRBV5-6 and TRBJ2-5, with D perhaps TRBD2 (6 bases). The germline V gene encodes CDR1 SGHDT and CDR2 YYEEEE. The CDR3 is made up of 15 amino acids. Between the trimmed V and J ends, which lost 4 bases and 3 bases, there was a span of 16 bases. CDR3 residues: CASSSWGVGEETQYF. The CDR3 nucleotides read TGTGCCAGCAGCAGCTGGGGGGTTGGGGAAGAGACCCAGTACTTC.

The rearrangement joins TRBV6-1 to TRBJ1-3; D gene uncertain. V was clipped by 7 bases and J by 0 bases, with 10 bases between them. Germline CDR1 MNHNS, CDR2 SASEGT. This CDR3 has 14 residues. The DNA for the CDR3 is TGTGCCAGCAATCCAGGTACCTCTGGAAACACCATATATTTT. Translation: CASNPGTSGNTIYF.

The CDR3: CASRSRGSYEQYF. As DNA, the CDR3 is TGCGCCAGCAGATCGAGGGGGAGCTACGAGCAGTACTTC. V and J are TRBV10-2 and TRBJ2-7, with D perhaps TRBD1 (6 bases). The CDR3 runs 13 residues. Germline lookup yields CDR1 WSHSY and CDR2 SAAADI. The V end was cut by 6 bases, the J end by 3 bases, with 12 bases between.

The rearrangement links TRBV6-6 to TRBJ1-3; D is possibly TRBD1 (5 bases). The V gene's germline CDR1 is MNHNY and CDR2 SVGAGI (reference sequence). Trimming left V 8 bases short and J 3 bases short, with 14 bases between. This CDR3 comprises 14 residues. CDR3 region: CASDGGGRGNTIYF. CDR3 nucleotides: TGTGCCAGCGATGGGGGAGGCCGTGGAAACACCATATATTTT.

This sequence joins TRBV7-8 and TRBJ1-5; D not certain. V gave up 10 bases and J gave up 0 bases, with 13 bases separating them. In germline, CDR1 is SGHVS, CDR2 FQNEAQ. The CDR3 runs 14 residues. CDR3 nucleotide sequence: TGTGCCACCCCGACGAGGCCTAGCAATCAGCCCCAGCATTTT. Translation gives CATPTRPSNQPQHF. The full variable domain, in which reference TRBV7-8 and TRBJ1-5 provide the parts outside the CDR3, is GAGVSQSPRYKVAKRGQDVALRCDPISGHVSLFWYQQALGQGPEFLTYFQNEAQLDKSGLPSDRFFAERPEGSVSTLKIQRTQQEDSAVYLCATPTRPSNQPQHFGDGTRLSIL.

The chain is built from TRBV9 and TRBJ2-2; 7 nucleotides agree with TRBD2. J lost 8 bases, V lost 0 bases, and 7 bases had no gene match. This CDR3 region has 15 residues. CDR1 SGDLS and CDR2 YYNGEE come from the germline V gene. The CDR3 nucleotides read TGTGCCAGCAGCGTAGGTGTGACTAGCAGTGGGGAGCTGTTTTTT. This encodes CASSVGVTSSGELFF.

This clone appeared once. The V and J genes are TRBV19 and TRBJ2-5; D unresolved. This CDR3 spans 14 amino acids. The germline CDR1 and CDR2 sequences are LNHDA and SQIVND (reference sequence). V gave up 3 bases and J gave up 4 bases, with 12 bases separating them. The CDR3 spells CASSIILGRETQYF. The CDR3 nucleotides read TGTGCCAGTAGTATTATCTTGGGCAGAGAGACCCAGTACTTC.

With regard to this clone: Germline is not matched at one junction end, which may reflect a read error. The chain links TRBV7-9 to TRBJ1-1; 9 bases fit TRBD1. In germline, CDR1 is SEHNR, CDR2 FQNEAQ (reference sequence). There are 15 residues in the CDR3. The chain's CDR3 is CSSSKTGQGNTEAFF. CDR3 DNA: TGTTCCAGCAGCAAAACGGGACAGGGGAACACTGAAGCTTTCTTT.

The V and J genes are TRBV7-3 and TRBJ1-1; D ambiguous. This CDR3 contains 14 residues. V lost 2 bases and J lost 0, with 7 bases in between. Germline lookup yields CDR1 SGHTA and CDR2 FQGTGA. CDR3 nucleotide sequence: TGTGCCAGCAGCTTATCCGCGGTGAACACTGAAGCTTTCTTT. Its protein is CASSLSAVNTEAFF. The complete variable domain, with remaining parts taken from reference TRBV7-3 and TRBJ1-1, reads GAGVSQTPSNKVTEKGKYVELRCDPISGHTALYWYRQSLGQGPEFLIYFQGTGAADDSGLPNDRFFAVRPEGSVSTLKIQRTERGDSAVYLCASSLSAVNTEAFFGQGTRLTVV.

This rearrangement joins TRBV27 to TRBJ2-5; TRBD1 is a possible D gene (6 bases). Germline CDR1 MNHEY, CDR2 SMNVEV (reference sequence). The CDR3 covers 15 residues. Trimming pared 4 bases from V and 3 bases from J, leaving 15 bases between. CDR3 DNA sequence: TGTGCCAGCAGTTCGCAGGGGTATGCAAAAGAGACCCAGTACTTC. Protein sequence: CASSSQGYAKETQYF.

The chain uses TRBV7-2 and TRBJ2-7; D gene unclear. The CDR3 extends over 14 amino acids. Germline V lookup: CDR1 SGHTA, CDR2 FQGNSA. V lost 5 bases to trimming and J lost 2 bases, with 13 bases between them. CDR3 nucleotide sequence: TGTGCCAGCAGCCGGAGCGCTAGTCCCTACGAGCAGTACTTC. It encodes CASSRSASPYEQYF.

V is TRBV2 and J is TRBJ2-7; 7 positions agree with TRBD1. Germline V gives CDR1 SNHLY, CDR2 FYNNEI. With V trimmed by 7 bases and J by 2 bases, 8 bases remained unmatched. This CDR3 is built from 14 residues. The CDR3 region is CASKAGTDPYEQYF. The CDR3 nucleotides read TGTGCCAGCAAAGCCGGGACAGACCCCTACGAGCAGTACTTC. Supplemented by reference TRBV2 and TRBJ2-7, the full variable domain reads EPEVTQTPSHQVTQMGQEVILRCVPISNHLYFYWYRQILGQKVEFLVSFYNNEISEKSEIFDDQFSVERPDGSNFTLKIRSTKLEDSAMYFCASKAGTDPYEQYFGPGTRLTVT.

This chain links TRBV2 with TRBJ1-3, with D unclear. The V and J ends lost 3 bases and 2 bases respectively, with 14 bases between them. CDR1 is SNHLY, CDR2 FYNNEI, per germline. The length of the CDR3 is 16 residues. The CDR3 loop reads CASSDRTAATGNTIYF. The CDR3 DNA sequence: TGTGCCAGCAGTGACAGGACTGCCGCAACTGGAAACACCATATATTTT.

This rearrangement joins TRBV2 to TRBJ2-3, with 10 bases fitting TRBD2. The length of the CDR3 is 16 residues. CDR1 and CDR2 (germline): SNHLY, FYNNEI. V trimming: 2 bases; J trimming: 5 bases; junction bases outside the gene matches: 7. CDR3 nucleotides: TGTGCCAGCAGTGAATACCTAGCGGGAGTAGTAGATACGCAGTATTTT. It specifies CASSEYLAGVVDTQYF. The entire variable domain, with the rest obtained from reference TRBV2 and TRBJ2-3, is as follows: EPEVTQTPSHQVTQMGQEVILRCVPISNHLYFYWYRQILGQKVEFLVSFYNNEISEKSEIFDDQFSVERPDGSNFTLKIRSTKLEDSAMYFCASSEYLAGVVDTQYFGPGTRLTVL.

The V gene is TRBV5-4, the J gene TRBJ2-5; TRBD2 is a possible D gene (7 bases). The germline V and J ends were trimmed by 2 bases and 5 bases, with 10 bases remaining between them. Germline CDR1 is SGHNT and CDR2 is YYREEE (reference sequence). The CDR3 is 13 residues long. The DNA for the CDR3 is TGTGCCAGCAGCTTCGGGGGGCCCGAGACCCAGTACTTC. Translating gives CASSFGGPETQYF.